This is a list of T cell receptor beta chains from one sample in a study of CD8 T cells in Susac syndrome. TCRdb ran MiXCR on the immunoSEQ multiplex PCR reads and lists one entry per CDR3 protein. The table shows roughly 200,000 distinct CDR3 sequences, with 93% occurring only once. The sample consisted of CD4+ T cells from PBMCs. Receptors originate from a human donor in good health. The CDR3 runs from the conserved cysteine through the conserved F or W. Fields, in order: V gene, J gene, clone size, D gene, CDR3 DNA, CDR3 protein. D genes are given only for firm matches. The listing skips clone size in some rows; elsewhere it reads once, few, many or a size class.

V gene: TRBV24-1
J gene: TRBJ2-2
clone size: -
D gene: -
CDR3 DNA: TGTGCCACCAGTGATTTGTTAGCGGACCAGAACACCGGGGAGCTGTTTTTT
CDR3 protein: CATSDLLADQNTGELFF

V gene: TRBV6-2/TRBV6-3
J gene: TRBJ2-1
clone size: -
D gene: TRBD2
CDR3 DNA: TGTGCCAGCAGTTACATAGCGGGGGACAACAATGAGCAGTTCTTC
CDR3 protein: CASSYIAGDNNEQFF

V gene: TRBV5-1
J gene: TRBJ2-1
clone size: -
D gene: TRBD2
CDR3 DNA: TGCGCCAGCAGCTTGGAATTTTCGCGGGGGAGCTCCTACAATGAGCAGTTCTTC
CDR3 protein: CASSLEFSRGSSYNEQFF

V gene: TRBV5-1
J gene: TRBJ2-3
clone size: once
D gene: -
CDR3 DNA: TGCGCCAGCAGCCACCGGTCCCTGTCACCGACAGATACGCAGTATTTT
CDR3 protein: CASSHRSLSPTDTQYF

V gene: TRBV24-1
J gene: TRBJ2-5
clone size: -
D gene: -
CDR3 DNA: TGTGCCACCAGTGGGGCAGCCGGAGAGACCCAGTACTTC
CDR3 protein: CATSGAAGETQYF

V gene: TRBV5-4
J gene: TRBJ1-2
clone size: -
D gene: TRBD1
CDR3 DNA: TGTGCCAGCAGCCGATCCGGGACAGGAACCCTTAACTATGGCTACACCTTC
CDR3 protein: CASSRSGTGTLNYGYTF

V gene: TRBV20-1
J gene: TRBJ2-7
clone size: -
D gene: TRBD1
CDR3 DNA: TGCAGTGCCTCCCAGGGGGCCTACGAGCAGTACTTC
CDR3 protein: CSASQGAYEQYF

V gene: TRBV11-3
J gene: TRBJ1-1
clone size: once
D gene: -
CDR3 DNA: TGTGCCAGCAGCTTAAGGGCGGAGTCTGAAGCTTTCTTT
CDR3 protein: CASSLRAESEAFF

V gene: TRBV9
J gene: TRBJ2-2
clone size: -
D gene: -
CDR3 DNA: TGTGCCAGCGCCGGGACATTTATTCCCGGGGAGCTGTTTTTT
CDR3 protein: CASAGTFIPGELFF

V gene: TRBV6-5
J gene: TRBJ1-5
clone size: -
D gene: TRBD1
CDR3 DNA: TGTGCCAGCAGTTACCCGACGCAGGGGACAGGAGTTCAGCCCCAGCATTTT
CDR3 protein: CASSYPTQGTGVQPQHF

V gene: TRBV3-1
J gene: TRBJ1-5
clone size: -
D gene: TRBD1
CDR3 DNA: TGTGCCAGCAGCCCGGGGACAGGAACGGGCAATCAGCCCCAGCATTTT
CDR3 protein: CASSPGTGTGNQPQHF

V gene: TRBV7-9
J gene: TRBJ1-1
clone size: once
D gene: -
CDR3 DNA: TGTGCCAGCACCGTAGGGGTTGGGACTGAAGCTTTCTTT
CDR3 protein: CASTVGVGTEAFF

V gene: TRBV12-3/TRBV12-4
J gene: TRBJ1-1
clone size: -
D gene: TRBD1
CDR3 DNA: TGTGCCAGCAGGCCGGACAGGGGGCGGAACACTGAAGCTTTCTTT
CDR3 protein: CASRPDRGRNTEAFF

V gene: TRBV5-1
J gene: TRBJ1-1
clone size: -
D gene: -
CDR3 DNA: TGCGCCAGCAGCACCCGTAGGGGAGAGGCTGAAGCTTTCTTT
CDR3 protein: CASSTRRGEAEAFF

V gene: TRBV5-1
J gene: TRBJ1-1
clone size: -
D gene: -
CDR3 DNA: TGCGCCAGCAGCTTGCAGGGAAGGGACACTGAAGCTTTCTTT
CDR3 protein: CASSLQGRDTEAFF

V gene: TRBV20-1
J gene: TRBJ2-7
clone size: -
D gene: -
CDR3 DNA: TGCAGTGCGGGGTCGGAAACGAGCTCCTACGAGCAGTACTTC
CDR3 protein: CSAGSETSSYEQYF

V gene: TRBV5-6
J gene: TRBJ1-1
clone size: once
D gene: -
CDR3 DNA: TGTGCCAGCAGCTTCGGCCATTCTATCATGAACACTGAAGCTTTCTTT
CDR3 protein: CASSFGHSIMNTEAFF

V gene: TRBV7-2
J gene: TRBJ2-2
clone size: -
D gene: TRBD1
CDR3 DNA: TGTGCCAGCAGCTTAAACAGGGGGAACACCGGGGAGCTGTTTTTT
CDR3 protein: CASSLNRGNTGELFF

V gene: TRBV20-1
J gene: TRBJ2-3
clone size: -
D gene: -
CDR3 DNA: TGCAGTGCGCCTCCCCAACTAGGCTCGCAGTATTTT
CDR3 protein: CSAPPQLGSQYF

V gene: TRBV5-4
J gene: TRBJ2-3
clone size: once
D gene: -
CDR3 DNA: TGTGCCAGCAGCTTGGGTTCGGGCACAGATACGCAGTATTTT
CDR3 protein: CASSLGSGTDTQYF

V gene: TRBV20-1
J gene: TRBJ2-1
clone size: -
D gene: -
CDR3 DNA: TGCAGTGCTAATGACGGCGGAGGAACCCTTCAGGGGAATGAGCAGTTCTTC
CDR3 protein: CSANDGGGTLQGNEQFF

V gene: TRBV7-2
J gene: TRBJ2-4
clone size: -
D gene: TRBD1
CDR3 DNA: TGTGCCAGCAGCTTAGGGGGACAGGGAGTAAAAAACATTCAGTACTTC
CDR3 protein: CASSLGGQGVKNIQYF

V gene: TRBV28
J gene: TRBJ1-1
clone size: -
D gene: -
CDR3 DNA: TGTGCCAGCAGTTTTCGGACAGCGCCCGTGAACACTGAAGCTTTCTTT
CDR3 protein: CASSFRTAPVNTEAFF

V gene: TRBV20-1
J gene: TRBJ1-5
clone size: -
D gene: -
CDR3 DNA: TGCAGTGCTAGAGATGTAGGGGGTAATAGCAATCAGCCCCAGCATTTT
CDR3 protein: CSARDVGGNSNQPQHF

V gene: TRBV29-1
J gene: TRBJ2-5
clone size: -
D gene: -
CDR3 DNA: TGCAGCGTTCCTGGGGCAGGGGTAGAGACCCAGTACTTC
CDR3 protein: CSVPGAGVETQYF

V gene: TRBV4-1
J gene: TRBJ1-6
clone size: once
D gene: -
CDR3 DNA: TGCGCCAGCAGCCAAGATGACGCGGTACGGGTTTATTCACCCCTCCACTTT
CDR3 protein: CASSQDDAVRVYSPLHF

V gene: TRBV19
J gene: TRBJ1-1
clone size: -
D gene: -
CDR3 DNA: TGTGCCAGTAGAAGAAGAGACCCAGGCTTGGCTTTCTTT
CDR3 protein: CASRRRDPGLAFF

V gene: TRBV2
J gene: TRBJ2-1
clone size: -
D gene: TRBD2
CDR3 DNA: TGTGCCAGCAAACTAGCGGGGGGGGCCAATGAGCAGTTCTTC
CDR3 protein: CASKLAGGANEQFF

V gene: TRBV7-2
J gene: TRBJ2-5
clone size: -
D gene: -
CDR3 DNA: TGTGCCAGCAGCAGACGCCTGGACCCGGCAGGGGCCCAGTACTTC
CDR3 protein: CASSRRLDPAGAQYF

V gene: TRBV20-1
J gene: TRBJ2-3
clone size: once
D gene: TRBD2
CDR3 DNA: TGCAGTGCTAGAGACTGGCGGGGGGGAGGAGATACGCAGTATTTT
CDR3 protein: CSARDWRGGGDTQYF

V gene: TRBV25-1
J gene: TRBJ1-1
clone size: -
D gene: -
CDR3 DNA: TGTGCCAGCAGTGCCCGAGTCGCCAGCCCTGAAGCTTTCTTT
CDR3 protein: CASSARVASPEAFF

V gene: TRBV7-2
J gene: TRBJ1-1
clone size: once
D gene: -
CDR3 DNA: TGTGCCAGCAGCTTAATTGGTCAGATGGCTTTCTTT
CDR3 protein: CASSLIGQMAFF

V gene: TRBV28
J gene: TRBJ1-6
clone size: -
D gene: TRBD1
CDR3 DNA: TGTGCCAGCAGTCCCGACAGGGTATCACCCCTCCACTTT
CDR3 protein: CASSPDRVSPLHF

V gene: TRBV12-3/TRBV12-4
J gene: TRBJ1-6
clone size: -
D gene: -
CDR3 DNA: TGTGCCAGCAGTCCTTTACGGAATTCACCCCTCCACTTT
CDR3 protein: CASSPLRNSPLHF

V gene: TRBV28
J gene: TRBJ2-2
clone size: -
D gene: TRBD1
CDR3 DNA: TGTGCCAGCAGTTTCGACAGGGGGCCGAGCACCGGGGAGCTGTTTTTT
CDR3 protein: CASSFDRGPSTGELFF

V gene: TRBV18
J gene: TRBJ2-1
clone size: -
D gene: -
CDR3 DNA: TGTGCCAGCTCACAGGAGAGAGGGAGTAGGTACAATGAGCAGTTCTTC
CDR3 protein: CASSQERGSRYNEQFF

V gene: TRBV4-1
J gene: TRBJ1-5
clone size: -
D gene: -
CDR3 DNA: TGCGCCAGCAGCCTCCAAGGGGGTAGCAATCAGCCCCAGCATTTT
CDR3 protein: CASSLQGGSNQPQHF

V gene: TRBV30
J gene: TRBJ2-5
clone size: -
D gene: -
CDR3 DNA: TGTGCCTGGGGTACAGTGGGTCAGTACTTC
CDR3 protein: CAWGTVGQYF

V gene: TRBV7-6
J gene: TRBJ1-1
clone size: -
D gene: TRBD1
CDR3 DNA: TGTGCCAGCAGCCTCGGACAGGGCCGATCACACACTGAAGCTTTCTTT
CDR3 protein: CASSLGQGRSHTEAFF

V gene: TRBV13
J gene: TRBJ1-3
clone size: -
D gene: TRBD1
CDR3 DNA: TGTGCCAGCAGCCCAACAGGGGCCTCTGGAAACACCATATATTTT
CDR3 protein: CASSPTGASGNTIYF

V gene: TRBV28
J gene: TRBJ1-3
clone size: -
D gene: -
CDR3 DNA: TGTGCCAGCAGTTTTGGGGGAAACACCATATATTTT
CDR3 protein: CASSFGGNTIYF

V gene: TRBV28
J gene: TRBJ2-4
clone size: -
D gene: TRBD1
CDR3 DNA: TGTGCCAGCGGGGGACAGAACAAAAACATTCAGTACTTC
CDR3 protein: CASGGQNKNIQYF

V gene: TRBV5-1
J gene: TRBJ2-2
clone size: -
D gene: TRBD1
CDR3 DNA: TGCGCCAGCAGAACGAGTACAGGGGACACCGGGGAGCTGTTTTTT
CDR3 protein: CASRTSTGDTGELFF

V gene: TRBV11-2
J gene: TRBJ2-2
clone size: once
D gene: -
CDR3 DNA: TGTGCCAGCAGCCGGGCAGCCAACACCGGGGAGCTGTTTTTT
CDR3 protein: CASSRAANTGELFF

V gene: TRBV11-2
J gene: TRBJ2-5
clone size: -
D gene: TRBD1
CDR3 DNA: TGTGCCAGCAGCTTGGGGACAGGTGCTAAAGAGACCCAGTACTTC
CDR3 protein: CASSLGTGAKETQYF

V gene: TRBV5-4
J gene: TRBJ2-6
clone size: -
D gene: TRBD1
CDR3 DNA: TGTGCCAGCAGGACAGGGGGACTCTCTGGGGCCAACGTCCTGACTTTC
CDR3 protein: CASRTGGLSGANVLTF